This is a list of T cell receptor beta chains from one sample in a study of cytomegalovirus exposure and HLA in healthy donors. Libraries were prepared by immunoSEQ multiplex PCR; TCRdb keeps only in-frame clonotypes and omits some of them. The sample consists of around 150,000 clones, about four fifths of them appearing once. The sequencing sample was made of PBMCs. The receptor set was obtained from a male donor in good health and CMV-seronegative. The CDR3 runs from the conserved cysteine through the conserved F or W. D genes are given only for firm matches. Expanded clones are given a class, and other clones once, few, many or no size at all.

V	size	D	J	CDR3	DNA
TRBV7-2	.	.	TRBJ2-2	CASSFSARVVAGELFF	TGTGCCAGCAGCTTTAGTGCCCGAGTAGTCGCCGGGGAGCTGTTTTTT
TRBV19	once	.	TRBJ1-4	CASSGRRIVEKLFF	TGTGCCAGCTCGGGAAGAAGGATCGTAGAAAAACTGTTTTTT
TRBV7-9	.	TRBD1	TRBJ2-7	CASSLTDRDSYEQYF	TGTGCCAGCAGCTTAACCGACAGGGACTCCTACGAGCAGTACTTC
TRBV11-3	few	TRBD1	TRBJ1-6	CASSAFGQGDSPLHF	TGTGCCAGCAGCGCCTTTGGGCAGGGGGATTCACCCCTCCACTTT
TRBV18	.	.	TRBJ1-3	CASSLLQGSGNTIYF	TGTGCCAGCTCACTACTCCAGGGGTCTGGAAACACCATATATTTT
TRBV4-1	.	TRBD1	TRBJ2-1	CASSLMGQGGNEQFF	TGCGCCAGCAGCCTGATGGGACAGGGAGGCAATGAGCAGTTCTTC
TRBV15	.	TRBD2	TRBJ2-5	CATLRGYQETQYF	TGTGCCACCTTGCGGGGGTACCAAGAGACCCAGTACTTC
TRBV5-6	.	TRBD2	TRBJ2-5	CASSPWGAGGSGETQYF	TGTGCCAGCAGCCCCTGGGGCGCGGGGGGGAGTGGAGAGACCCAGTACTTC
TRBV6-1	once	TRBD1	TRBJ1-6	CASNRGLSSPLHF	TGTGCCAGTAACAGGGGATTAAGTTCACCCCTCCACTTT
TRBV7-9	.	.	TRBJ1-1	CASSLPGNENTEAFF	TGTGCCAGCAGCTTACCAGGGAACGAGAACACTGAAGCTTTCTTT
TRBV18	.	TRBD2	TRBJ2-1	CASSPSGLASYNEQFF	TGTGCCAGCTCACCCTCGGGACTAGCCTCCTACAATGAGCAGTTCTTC
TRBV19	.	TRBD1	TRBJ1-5	CASSKTGRSNQPQHF	TGTGCCAGTAGTAAGACAGGGCGGAGCAATCAGCCCCAGCATTTT
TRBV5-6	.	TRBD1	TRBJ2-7	CASSLLGQGAREQYF	TGTGCCAGCAGCCTCCTCGGACAGGGGGCGAGGGAGCAGTACTTC
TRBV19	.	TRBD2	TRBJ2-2	CASSTRALAGGLLNTGELFF	TGTGCCAGTAGTACTCGAGCACTAGCGGGGGGCCTCTTAAACACCGGGGAGCTGTTTTTT
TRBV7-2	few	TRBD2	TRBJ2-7	CASSFQTSGVYEQYF	TGTGCCAGCAGCTTCCAGACTAGCGGGGTCTACGAGCAGTACTTC
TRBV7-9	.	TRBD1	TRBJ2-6	CASSLMQTGGITGANVLTF	TGTGCCAGCAGCTTAATGCAAACAGGGGGCATCACTGGGGCCAACGTCCTGACTTTC
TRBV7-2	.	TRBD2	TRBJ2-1	CASSLQSGGGIEQFF	TGTGCCAGCAGCCTTCAAAGCGGGGGGGGGATCGAGCAGTTCTTC
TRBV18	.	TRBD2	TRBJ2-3	CASSSQRTTSGLSTDTQYF	TGTGCCAGCTCATCGCAGAGGACAACTAGCGGCCTAAGCACAGATACGCAGTATTTT
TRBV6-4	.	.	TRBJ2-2	CASSDSSNRGLTGELFF	TGTGCCAGCAGTGACTCGAGCAATCGGGGTCTCACCGGGGAGCTGTTTTTT
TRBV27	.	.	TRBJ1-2	CASSSGGANYGYTF	TGTGCCAGCAGTTCCGGGGGAGCTAACTATGGCTACACCTTC
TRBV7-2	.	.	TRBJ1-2	CASSLAQRGYGYTF	TGTGCCAGCAGCTTAGCGCAAAGGGGCTATGGCTACACCTTC
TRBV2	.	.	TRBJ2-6	CASSLRLPGANVLTF	TGTGCCAGCAGCCTGAGGCTCCCTGGGGCCAACGTCCTGACTTTC
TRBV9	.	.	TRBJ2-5	CASSTGEASQETQYF	TGTGCCAGCAGTACAGGGGAGGCTAGCCAAGAGACCCAGTACTTC
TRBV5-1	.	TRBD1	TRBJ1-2	CASSSAGGDPGYTF	TGCGCCAGCAGCTCGGCAGGGGGAGATCCTGGCTACACCTTC
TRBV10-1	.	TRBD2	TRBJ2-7	CASSGRLAGDEQYF	TGCGCCAGCAGCGGGAGACTAGCGGGGGACGAGCAGTACTTC
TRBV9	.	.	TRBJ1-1	CASSISTGNTEAFF	TGTGCCAGCAGCATCAGTACAGGGAACACTGAAGCTTTCTTT
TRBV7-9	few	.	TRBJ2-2	CASSPRRAGGTGELFF	TGTGCCAGCAGCCCAAGACGGGCCGGGGGCACCGGGGAGCTGTTTTTT
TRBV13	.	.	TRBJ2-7	CASSLMSVRYEQYF	TGTGCCAGCAGCTTAATGTCAGTACGCTACGAGCAGTACTTC
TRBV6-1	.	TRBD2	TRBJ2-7	CASSTPGRGLYEQYF	TGTGCCAGCAGTACGCCGGGACGGGGACTATACGAGCAGTACTTC
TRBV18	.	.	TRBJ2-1	CASSEQSHNEQFF	TGTGCCAGCTCAGAACAGAGCCACAATGAGCAGTTCTTC
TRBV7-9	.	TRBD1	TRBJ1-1	CSSSLGTGAPRAFF	TGTTCCAGCAGCTTAGGGACAGGGGCCCCTCGGGCTTTCTTT
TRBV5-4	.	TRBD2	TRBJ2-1	CASSSTGTSNEQFF	TGTGCCAGCAGCTCCACCGGGACTAGCAATGAGCAGTTCTTC
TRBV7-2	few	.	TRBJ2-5	CASSRSRETQYF	TGTGCCAGCTCCCGGTCGCGAGAGACCCAGTACTTC
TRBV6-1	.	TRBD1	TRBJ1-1	CASNPTGGNTEAFF	TGTGCCAGCAACCCCACAGGGGGGAACACTGAAGCTTTCTTT
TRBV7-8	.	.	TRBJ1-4	CASSLIGEGTGEKLFF	TGTGCCAGCAGCTTAATTGGGGAGGGTACAGGGGAAAAACTGTTTTTT
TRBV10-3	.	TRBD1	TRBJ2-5	CAISEGPPGQGFGETQYF	TGTGCCATCAGTGAGGGGCCTCCGGGACAGGGTTTCGGAGAGACCCAGTACTTC
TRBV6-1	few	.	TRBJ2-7	CASRETSKLGEQYF	TGTGCCAGCAGGGAGACTAGTAAGCTTGGCGAGCAGTACTTC
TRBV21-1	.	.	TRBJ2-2	CASSKERGQVMAGELFF	TGTGCCAGCAGCAAAGAAAGGGGACAGGTCATGGCCGGGGAGCTGTTTTTT
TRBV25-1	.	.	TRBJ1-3	CASSDIFSGNTIYF	TGTGCCAGCAGTGATATCTTCTCTGGAAACACCATATATTTT
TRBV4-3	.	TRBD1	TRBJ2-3	CASSQEAGRGTDTQYF	TGCGCCAGCAGCCAAGAGGCGGGCAGGGGGACAGATACGCAGTATTTT
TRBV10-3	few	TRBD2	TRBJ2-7	CATTSGGASYEQYF	TGTGCCACCACTAGCGGGGGGGCTTCCTACGAGCAGTACTTC
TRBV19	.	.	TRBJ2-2	CASTNTGELFF	TGTGCCAGTACTAACACCGGGGAGCTGTTTTTT
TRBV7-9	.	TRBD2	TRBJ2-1	CASSPPSGSSYNEQFF	TGTGCCAGCAGCCCCCCTAGCGGGAGCTCCTACAATGAGCAGTTCTTC
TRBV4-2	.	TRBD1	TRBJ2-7	CASSPGTGNYEQYF	TGTGCCAGCAGCCCGGGGACAGGGAACTACGAGCAGTACTTC
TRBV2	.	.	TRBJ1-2	CASRVGGYGYTF	TGTGCCAGCCGAGTGGGGGGCTATGGCTACACCTTC
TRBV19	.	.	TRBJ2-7	CAVSRGAGSYEQYF	TGTGCTGTTAGCCGGGGGGCCGGGTCCTACGAGCAGTACTTC